This TCR beta chain was identified in a study of cytotoxic CD8 clonotypes in ibrutinib-treated CLL. The planned depth of sequencing spanned 1 in 200,000 to 1 in 1 million T cells. Using immunoSEQ multiplex PCR, the repertoire was profiled, and TCRdb retains in-frame clones only, with some absent. The table lists some 58,000 clones, roughly 70% of them singletons. This CDR3 has 15 amino acids. The V gene lost 2 bases and the J gene lost 0 bases, with 9 bases spanning the gap. CDR1 and CDR2 (germline): SGHTA, FQGTGA. V usage is TRBV7-3 and J usage is TRBJ2-3; D ambiguous. The material sequenced was PBMCs, taken after 12 months of ibrutinib treatment. The TCR was taken from a human donor with chronic lymphocytic leukemia. CDR3 DNA sequence: TGTGCCAGCAGCTTATCGAGAACTAGCACAGATACGCAGTATTTT. Translating it yields CASSLSRTSTDTQYF.